Below are 30 T cell receptor beta chains sequenced from a single sample in a study of PD-1 blockade in classical Hodgkin lymphoma. Exposure to brentuximab vedotin varied, and each patient had relapsed following autologous stem cell transplantation. This table comes from immunoSEQ multiplex PCR, and its TCRdb copy is limited to in-frame clones, with some not included. The sample includes some 95,000 clones, approximately 89% of them seen just once. Sequenced here: peripheral blood mononuclear cells (PBMCs), sampled before the second cycle of nivolumab. All receptors come from a human donor with classical Hodgkin lymphoma.

This chain joins TRBV11-2 and TRBJ1-1; D remains unclear. V lost 4 bases and J lost 3, with 12 bases in between. Germline CDR1 reads SGHAT; CDR2 reads FQNNGV. This CDR3 spans 14 amino acids. The CDR3 region has the DNA TGTGCCAGCAGCTCCGAAGCCCCTTACACTGAAGCTTTCTTT. Translation gives CASSSEAPYTEAFF.

CDR3 sequence (DNA): TGTGCCAGCAGTGACCCAGCGGCTAGCACAGATACGCAGTATTTT. This encodes CASSDPAASTDTQYF. V gene TRBV6-1 combines with J gene TRBJ2-3; possibly TRBD2 for D (5 bases). CDR1 MNHNS and CDR2 SASEGT come from the germline V gene. The CDR3 is 15 amino acids. V lost 3 bases, J lost 0 bases, and 10 bases lay in between.

The chain couples TRBV7-9 to TRBJ2-7; D gene uncertain. CDR3 length: 13 amino acids. With 1 base removed from V and 4 bases from J, the gap between germline ends came to 8 bases. CDR1 is SEHNR, CDR2 FQNEAQ, per germline (reference sequence). The DNA of the CDR3 is TGTGCCAGCAGCTTAGGAGTAGGTTACGAGCAGTACTTC. Protein product: CASSLGVGYEQYF.

The rearrangement uses TRBV28 and TRBJ2-7; perhaps TRBD1 as D (5 bases). Trimming removed 5 bases from V and 0 bases from J, with 8 bases in between. This CDR3 has 13 amino acids. In germline, CDR1 is MDHEN, CDR2 SYDVKM. The DNA for the CDR3 is TGTGCCAGCAGTCCAGGGTCCTCCTACGAGCAGTACTTC. As protein: CASSPGSSYEQYF.

CDR3 protein: CASSRGGSYNEQFF. The CDR3 bases are TGTGCCAGCAGCCGTGGGGGCTCCTACAATGAGCAGTTCTTC. The rearrangement uses TRBV11-2 and TRBJ2-1, with D perhaps assigned TRBD1 or TRBD2 (5 bases each). V shed 5 bases and J shed 0 bases, with 8 bases lying between them. Looked up from germline, CDR1 is SGHAT and CDR2 is FQNNGV. CDR3 size: 14 residues.

A remark on this clone: Other DNA sequences in this sample translate to the same CDR3. CDR3 nucleotide sequence: TGCGCCAGCAGCTTGGTGGCAGGGGGAACAGATACGCAGTATTTT. It yields the protein CASSLVAGGTDTQYF. The gene calls are TRBV5-1 and TRBJ2-3, with 7 bases aligning to TRBD1. This CDR3 is 15 amino acids long. CDR1 SGHRS and CDR2 YFSETQ come from the germline V gene. V shed 0 bases, J shed 3 bases, and the junction held 4 bases outside the gene matches.

The V call is TRBV19, the J call TRBJ2-1; TRBD1 aligns across 9 bases. This CDR3 has 14 residues. From germline, CDR1 is LNHDA and CDR2 SQIVND (reference sequence). V lost 8 bases and J lost 6; bases outside the gene matches: 8. The CDR3 spells CASSKQGAPNEQFF. As DNA, the CDR3 is TGTGCCAGTTCTAAACAGGGGGCACCCAATGAGCAGTTCTTC.

The chain uses TRBV19 and TRBJ2-6; unclear D gene. This CDR3 is 16 amino acids long. Germline CDR1 is LNHDA and CDR2 is SQIVND (reference sequence). V was pared by 3 bases and J by 0 bases, with 9 bases between. CDR3 bases: TGTGCCAGTAGTATGGGTCCAGACTCTGGGGCCAACGTCCTGACTTTC. Protein sequence: CASSMGPDSGANVLTF.

This clone was found a few times. V and J are TRBV9 and TRBJ2-7; D ambiguous. The ends were cut back, 0 bases at V and 2 bases at J, with 15 bases in the middle. Germline CDR1 is SGDLS and CDR2 is YYNGEE. The CDR3 is 16 residues long. The CDR3 bases are TGTGCCAGCAGCGTAGAATTGGGGAACATCCCCTACGAGCAGTACTTC. It yields the protein CASSVELGNIPYEQYF.

The rearrangement links TRBV7-9 to TRBJ2-3; 8 nucleotides agree with TRBD2. The CDR3 sequence is 12 residues long. J gave up 6 bases and V 8 bases, and 4 bases lay outside the gene matches. Germline loops: CDR1 SEHNR, CDR2 FQNEAQ (reference sequence). The CDR3 nucleotides read TGTGCCAGCGAAGCGGGGGATGATACGCAGTATTTT. The encoded protein is CASEAGDDTQYF.

The chain carries TRBV5-1 and TRBJ2-3; D call uncertain. This CDR3 contains 11 residues. V was clipped by 4 bases and J by 2 bases, with 2 bases between them. In germline, CDR1 is SGHRS, CDR2 YFSETQ. The DNA for the CDR3 is TGCGCCAGCAGCAACACAGATACGCAGTATTTT. It encodes CASSNTDTQYF.

This chain links TRBV6-6 with TRBJ1-5, with D possibly matching TRBD1 (6 bases). Trimming removed 5 bases from V and 7 bases from J, with 21 bases in between. CDR3 size: 16 residues. Germline CDR1 is MNHNY and CDR2 is SVGAGI (reference sequence). The CDR3 DNA follows: TGTGCCAGCAGTACCTGGGCGGACAGTATGGTCCAGCCCCAGCATTTT. As protein: CASSTWADSMVQPQHF.

This clone is a singleton in its sample. The chain recombines TRBV9 with TRBJ2-3; 9 bases map to TRBD1. This CDR3 is 17 amino acids long. V lost 4 bases and J lost 3; bases outside the gene matches: 12. Per germline, CDR1 SGDLS and CDR2 YYNGEE. The CDR3 loop reads CASSPRTGTGRTDTQYF. Here the CDR3 DNA reads TGTGCCAGCAGCCCGCGGACCGGGACAGGGCGGACAGATACGCAGTATTTT.

The V gene is TRBV7-2, the J gene TRBJ2-1; no clear D gene. This CDR3 region has 15 residues. The ends were cut back, 2 bases at V and 4 bases at J, with 12 bases in the middle. CDR1 and CDR2 from the germline V gene are SGHTA and FQGNSA. CDR3 residues: CASSLTVGLYNEQFF. CDR3 DNA: TGTGCCAGCAGCTTAACGGTGGGCTTATACAATGAGCAGTTCTTC.

The CDR3 bases are TGCGCCAGCAGCGTAGGGACAAGCTCCTACAATGAGCAGTTCTTC. Translating gives CASSVGTSSYNEQFF. This chain connects TRBV5-1 to TRBJ2-1, with D tentatively TRBD1 (6 bases). Germline values: CDR1 SGHRS, CDR2 YFSETQ. Trimming left V 4 bases short and J 0 bases short, with 11 bases between. The CDR3 has 15 amino acids.

The gene calls are TRBV28 and TRBJ1-1; D possibly corresponds to TRBD1 (5 bases). The germline gives CDR1 MDHEN, CDR2 SYDVKM. The V end lost 5 bases, the J end lost 4 bases, and 8 bases lay between the germline ends. The CDR3 is 12 amino acids. The CDR3 region is CASSRGITEAFF. In DNA, the CDR3 is TGTGCCAGCAGTAGGGGTATCACTGAAGCTTTCTTT.

The rearrangement uses TRBV5-1 and TRBJ2-3; D gene ambiguous. CDR1 SGHRS and CDR2 YFSETQ come from the germline V gene. V lost 1 base to trimming and J lost 3 bases, with 12 bases between them. The CDR3 contains 15 residues. The DNA of the CDR3 is TGCGCCAGCAGCTTGCAGTCCCCAAAAACAGATACGCAGTATTTT. This translates into CASSLQSPKTDTQYF.

The J gene is TRBJ2-3, the V gene TRBV11-2; a possible D gene is TRBD2 (6 bases). V lost 3 bases and J 0 bases, leaving 13 bases between the germline ends. The CDR3 spans 16 residues. Germline V gives CDR1 SGHAT, CDR2 FQNNGV. CDR3 nucleotides: TGTGCCAGCAGCTTCTTCCGGGACTTGAGCACAGATACGCAGTATTTT. Its protein is CASSFFRDLSTDTQYF.

J is TRBJ1-2 and V is TRBV28; 10 bases line up with TRBD1. The trim removed 4 bases at V and 5 bases at J, leaving 4 bases unmatched. Germline CDR1 reads MDHEN; CDR2 reads SYDVKM. The length of the CDR3 is 14 residues. This CDR3 is CASSSLDRGYGYTF. CDR3 in DNA: TGTGCCAGCAGTTCCCTGGACAGGGGGTATGGCTACACCTTC.

The chain employs TRBV7-2 and TRBJ1-5; TRBD1 aligns across 9 bases. The CDR3 extends over 14 amino acids. Trimming at V came to 4 bases and at J to 4 bases, leaving 2 bases not matched to a gene. Germline-derived CDR1 and CDR2 are SGHTA and FQGNSA. CDR3 in DNA: TGTGCCAGCAGCTCGGACAGGGGAAATCAGCCCCAGCATTTT. Translated: CASSSDRGNQPQHF.

The chain has TRBV10-3 and TRBJ1-5, with D perhaps matching TRBD1 (5 bases). The germline V and J ends were trimmed by 8 bases and 7 bases, with 12 bases remaining between them. This CDR3 spans 12 amino acids. Per the germline V gene, CDR1 is ENHRY and CDR2 is SYGVKD. CDR3 coding DNA: TGTGCCATCTCAGGGTCGTCCCAGCCCCAGCATTTT. Translated: CAISGSSQPQHF.

The J gene is TRBJ2-5, the V gene TRBV18; D unresolved. Trimming cost V 3 bases and J 0 bases, with 5 bases left between them. The V gene's germline CDR1 is KGHSH and CDR2 LQKENI. This CDR3 comprises 13 residues. CDR3 region: CASSPIHQETQYF. The CDR3 nucleotides are TGTGCCAGCTCACCGATACACCAAGAGACCCAGTACTTC.

The V call is TRBV27, the J call TRBJ2-1, with D unresolved. Trimming took 8 bases from V and 6 from J, leaving 11 bases between them. The CDR3 spans 12 residues. Germline V gives CDR1 MNHEY, CDR2 SMNVEV (reference sequence). The CDR3 DNA reads as TGTGCCAGCGGATACTTGGCCAATGAGCAGTTCTTC. Translating it yields CASGYLANEQFF.

This clone was counted a single time. The gene calls are TRBV28 and TRBJ2-7; 7 positions agree with TRBD1. Germline assignment: CDR1 MDHEN and CDR2 SYDVKM. The CDR3 runs 11 residues. J gave up 6 bases and V 10 bases, and 6 bases lay outside the gene matches. The CDR3 bases are TGTGCCACCACAGGGGTTGGCGAGCAGTACTTC. Amino acids: CATTGVGEQYF.

This chain links TRBV2 with TRBJ2-3; 13 bases are a match to TRBD2. This CDR3 is built from 17 residues. Germline assignment: CDR1 SNHLY and CDR2 FYNNEI. The junction had 13 bases not matched to a gene; V was cut back by 7 bases and J by 6 bases. CDR3 region: CASTLARTSGRVDTQYF. CDR3 bases: TGTGCCAGCACCCTCGCTCGGACTAGCGGGAGAGTGGATACGCAGTATTTT.

This chain uses TRBV6-5 with TRBJ2-2; D gene unclear. CDR1 and CDR2 from the germline V gene are MNHEY and SVGAGI. V lost 0 bases and J 2 bases, leaving 4 bases between the germline ends. This CDR3 is 14 amino acids long. As DNA, the CDR3 is TGTGCCAGCAGTTACTCGTTTAACACCGGGGAGCTGTTTTTT. Protein sequence: CASSYSFNTGELFF.

The chain joins TRBV27 to TRBJ2-2; perhaps TRBD2 as D (6 bases). In germline, CDR1 is MNHEY, CDR2 SMNVEV (reference sequence). V dropped 0 bases and J dropped 0 bases, with 20 bases sitting between them. The CDR3 covers 20 residues. In DNA form, the CDR3 reads TGTGCCAGCAGTTTATCCTCCTCCACACCGGGACTCACGAACACCGGGGAGCTGTTTTTT. This codes for CASSLSSSTPGLTNTGELFF.

The rearrangement links TRBV7-8 to TRBJ1-4; weak D call: TRBD1 (5 bases). Trimming removed 0 bases from V and 8 bases from J, with 10 bases in between. The CDR3 covers 14 residues. In germline, CDR1 is SGHVS, CDR2 FQNEAQ. DNA for the CDR3: TGTGCCAGCAGCTTAGCCAGGGTGGGGGAAAAACTGTTTTTT. Protein product: CASSLARVGEKLFF.

The chain uses TRBV21-1 and TRBJ2-2; TRBD2 reflects the table's D call only, with no check against the DNA. TRBV21-1 is recorded as a pseudogene. The CDR3 spans 19 residues. The CDR3 reads CASSKTPLGGPSNTGELFF. The CDR3 nucleotides are TGTGCCAGCAGCAAAACCCCCCTAGGCGGGCCCTCGAACACCGGGGAGCTGTTTTTT.

Here the CDR3 reads CASSDRVRNSPLHF. CDR3 DNA: TGTGCCAGCAGTGACAGGGTGAGAAATTCACCCCTCCACTTT. The chain uses TRBV6-4 and TRBJ1-6; D gene ambiguous. V was cut by 2 bases and J by 7 bases, with 9 bases left in between. The CDR3 is 14 amino acids. The germline V gene has CDR1 MRHNA and CDR2 SNTAGT.